This T cell receptor (beta chain) came from a study of cytomegalovirus exposure and HLA in healthy donors. Whole-study results and caveats: For most TCR beta V segments, an earlier analysis put the productive rate at about 90% or about 30% of the time.

A multiplex PCR was run with 60 Vbeta primers and 13 Jbeta primers. TCRdb keeps only in-frame clones here, not all; method: immunoSEQ multiplex PCR. The data contain approximately 110,000 clones, around 77% of them singletons. Unmatched junction bases numbered 10, after V lost 2 bases and J lost 0 bases. The CDR3 is 19 residues long. Looked up from germline, CDR1 is MGHRA and CDR2 is YSYEKL. About this clone: Its antigen is unknown.

The sample comprised PBMCs. The chain joins TRBV4-1 to TRBJ2-6; TRBD1 matches 7 bases. The TCR was taken from a woman between 35 and 50 years old in good health and CMV-seropositive. This CDR3 reads CASSQSWTGVDSGANVLTF. In nucleotides, the CDR3 is TGCGCCAGCAGCCAATCTTGGACAGGAGTAGACTCTGGGGCCAACGTCCTGACTTTC.